This passage covers 16 T cell receptor beta chains from one sample sequenced in a study of shared clonotypes between healthy human individuals. TCRdb's table, derived via immunoSEQ multiplex PCR, lists solely in-frame clones and lacks some. Among 2 million to 2.5 million clones listed, approximately 90% were seen once. The sample was naive CD4+ T cells from PBMCs. Documented subset: CD45RA+ positively selected. The receptor set was obtained from a man aged 18 to 30 in good health. Some clones in this sample may be carry-over from other donors' samples.

The chain has TRBV5-1 and TRBJ2-3; possibly TRBD2 for D (5 bases). With 4 bases removed from V and 6 bases from J, the gap between germline ends came to 9 bases. Germline V lookup: CDR1 SGHRS, CDR2 YFSETQ. The CDR3 has 12 residues. DNA of the CDR3: TGCGCCAGCAGCCAAAAGCGGGATACGCAGTATTTT. Residues: CASSQKRDTQYF.

V gene TRBV29-1 combines with J gene TRBJ1-2, with TRBD1 identical over 8 bases. Germline V gene data show CDR1 as SQVTM and CDR2 as ANQGSEA. J was trimmed by 4 bases and V by 6 bases; bases with no gene match: 7. The CDR3 sequence is 13 residues long. CDR3 DNA: TGCAGCGTGATCGACAGGGGAGGCTATGGCTACACCTTC. This translates into CSVIDRGGYGYTF.

V gene TRBV28 combines with J gene TRBJ2-5; D possibly corresponds to TRBD1 (5 bases). There are 15 residues in the CDR3. With 6 bases removed from V and 5 bases from J, the gap between germline ends came to 19 bases. Germline CDR1 is MDHEN and CDR2 is SYDVKM. The CDR3 spells CASRGGSYPGETQYF. DNA of the CDR3: TGTGCCAGCAGAGGTGGCAGCTACCCAGGGGAGACCCAGTACTTC.

The chain uses TRBV13 and TRBJ1-1, with 8 bases matching TRBD1. In germline, CDR1 is PRHDT, CDR2 FYEKMQ (reference sequence). V was clipped by 5 bases and J by 6 bases; unmatched bases: 8. The CDR3 length is 14 residues. The CDR3 loop reads CASSLRQGIPEAFF. In DNA, the CDR3 is TGTGCCAGCAGCCTACGACAGGGGATACCTGAAGCTTTCTTT.

This chain uses TRBV9 with TRBJ2-2; D ambiguous. This CDR3 has 13 residues. V lost 3 bases and J lost 6, with 9 bases in between. CDR1 SGDLS and CDR2 YYNGEE come from the germline V gene. DNA of the CDR3: TGTGCCAGCAGCGGCCCTTGGGCCGGGGAGCTGTTTTTT. This codes for CASSGPWAGELFF.

This rearrangement joins TRBV25-1 to TRBJ2-2; possibly TRBD1 or TRBD2 for D (5 bases each). Germline values: CDR1 MGHDK, CDR2 SYGVNS. This CDR3 has 15 amino acids. Deletions cut 3 bases from V and 5 bases from J, with 13 bases between. The chain's CDR3 is CASSDPRDGTGELFF. CDR3 in DNA: TGTGCCAGCAGTGACCCCCGGGACGGGACCGGGGAGCTGTTTTTT.

V and J are TRBV10-3 and TRBJ1-4; D remains unclear. Germline-derived CDR1 and CDR2 are ENHRY and SYGVKD. Trimming pared 0 bases from V and 6 bases from J, leaving 8 bases between. The CDR3 spans 14 residues. The DNA for the CDR3 is TGTGCCATCAGTGAGTCGTTTAGGGATGAAAAACTGTTTTTT. It encodes CAISESFRDEKLFF.

The chain links TRBV4-2 to TRBJ2-7, with a weak D call TRBD1 (6 bases). V was cut by 3 bases and J by 1 base, with 10 bases left in between. Per the germline V gene, CDR1 is LGHNA and CDR2 is YNFKEQ. The CDR3 has 14 residues. The CDR3 spells CASSHRGGSYEQYF. For the CDR3, the DNA is TGTGCCAGCAGCCACAGAGGGGGTTCCTACGAGCAGTACTTC.

The chain combines TRBV5-1 with TRBJ2-3; D not certain. The germline V gene encodes CDR1 SGHRS and CDR2 YFSETQ. The CDR3 loop spans 15 amino acids. With 2 bases removed from V and 2 bases from J, the gap between germline ends came to 12 bases. The CDR3 loop reads CASSLDPLVTDTQYF. The CDR3 nucleotides are TGCGCCAGCAGCTTAGACCCTTTGGTCACAGATACGCAGTATTTT.

The genes are TRBV19 and TRBJ2-1; D may be TRBD1 or TRBD2 (5 bases each). CDR3 length: 12 amino acids. Between the trimmed V and J ends, which lost 4 bases and 12 bases, there was a span of 13 bases. Germline V gene lookup returns CDR1 LNHDA and CDR2 SQIVND (reference sequence). CDR3 residues: CASSTMRGTQFF. DNA for the CDR3: TGTGCCAGTAGTACGATGAGAGGGACGCAGTTCTTC.

Remarks on this clone: Other nucleotide sequences in the sample specify the same CDR3. Here the CDR3 DNA reads TGTGCCAGCAGCCTCACCCCAGATACGCAGTATTTT. Protein product: CASSLTPDTQYF. The chain employs TRBV5-4 and TRBJ2-3; D is ambiguous. This CDR3 contains 12 residues. Germline V gene lookup returns CDR1 SGHNT and CDR2 YYREEE (reference sequence). V was pared by 4 bases and J by 4 bases, with 7 bases between.

Only one count was recorded for this clone. The chain uses TRBV6-6 and TRBJ2-6; perhaps TRBD2 as D (5 bases). The ends were cut back, 7 bases at V and 0 bases at J, with 13 bases in the middle. Looked up from germline, CDR1 is MNHNY and CDR2 is SVGAGI (reference sequence). The CDR3 consists of 16 residues. DNA for the CDR3: TGTGCCAGCAAGCGGACGGCCAACTCTGGGGCCAACGTCCTGACTTTC. Its protein product is CASKRTANSGANVLTF.

This sequence joins TRBV28 and TRBJ2-1; 11 bases match TRBD2. Germline CDR1 MDHEN, CDR2 SYDVKM. CDR3 length equals 18 residues. With V trimmed by 2 bases and J by 4 bases, 10 bases remained unmatched. The CDR3 nucleotides are TGTGCCAGCAGTTTACCCTCCTTAGCGGGGGGGCCGTACAATGAGCAGTTCTTC. Protein: CASSLPSLAGGPYNEQFF.

V is TRBV30 and J is TRBJ2-7; no reliable D call. The germline gives CDR1 GTSNPN, CDR2 SVGIG (reference sequence). V was shortened by 3 bases and J by 3 bases, with 6 bases between the two germline ends. The CDR3 loop spans 11 amino acids. The CDR3 DNA reads TGTGCCTGGAGGAAATACTACGAGCAGTACTTC. Translation: CAWRKYYEQYF. Combining the CDR3 with reference TRBV30 and TRBJ2-7 gives the whole variable domain SQTIHQWPATLVQPVGSPLSLECTVEGTSNPNLYWYRQAAGRGLQLLFYSVGIGQISSEVPQNLSASRPQDRQFILSSKKLLLSDSGFYLCAWRKYYEQYFGPGTRLTVT.

This chain links TRBV2 with TRBJ2-3; TRBD2 matches 14 bases. V was clipped by 6 bases and J by 7 bases; unmatched bases: 6. CDR1 and CDR2 (germline): SNHLY, FYNNEI. The CDR3 loop spans 15 amino acids. The CDR3 DNA follows: TGTGCCAGCAGCCCCGGGACTAGCGGGAGAAATACGCAGTATTTT. Translation: CASSPGTSGRNTQYF.

The chain combines TRBV2 with TRBJ2-1; 8 bases line up with TRBD2. The trim removed 2 bases at V and 8 bases at J, leaving 5 bases unmatched. The CDR3 consists of 14 residues. The V gene's germline CDR1 is SNHLY and CDR2 FYNNEI. The CDR3 region has the DNA TGTGCCAGCAGTGAAAGCGGGAGTGTTTATGAGCAGTTCTTC. This codes for CASSESGSVYEQFF. Drawing the rest from reference TRBV2 and TRBJ2-1, the complete variable domain is EPEVTQTPSHQVTQMGQEVILRCVPISNHLYFYWYRQILGQKVEFLVSFYNNEISEKSEIFDDQFSVERPDGSNFTLKIRSTKLEDSAMYFCASSESGSVYEQFFGPGTRLTVL.